This entry lists 5 T cell receptor beta chains sequenced from one sample in a study of T-cell reconstitution after alpha-beta-depleted transplantation in children. TCRbeta library preparation incorporated unique molecular identifiers. TCRdb reprocessed the PCR reads via MiXCR and lists one record per CDR3 protein. The table lists about 870,000 distinct CDR3 sequences, about 15% of them singletons. The sample was PBMCs, mostly from graft donor cells, taken 360 days after TCRalphabeta/CD19-depleted stem cell transplant. These receptors originate from a male patient younger than 18 who had a stem cell transplant for acute lymphoblastic leukemia, so the T cells may come from the graft donor.

This chain connects TRBV10-1 to TRBJ1-1; possibly TRBD1 for D (6 bases). This CDR3 has 14 amino acids. The V and J ends lost 2 bases and 3 bases respectively, with 10 bases between them. Per germline, CDR1 WNHNN and CDR2 SYGVQD (reference sequence). CDR3 bases: TGCGCCAGCAGTGAGACGGGGGGGCACACTGAAGCTTTCTTT. Its translation: CASSETGGHTEAFF.

This clonotype was seen a few times. The V and J genes are TRBV7-2 and TRBJ2-1, with TRBD2 matching 8 bases. The CDR3 has 16 residues. CDR1 is SGHTA and CDR2 is FQGNSA in the germline V gene. V was clipped by 1 base and J by 8 bases; unmatched bases: 10. CDR3 sequence (DNA): TGTGCCAGCAGCTTAGTTGGCGGGAGGTTTAGCGATGAGCAGTTCTTC. Its protein is CASSLVGGRFSDEQFF.

The table lists this clonotype with a few counts. The chain has TRBV20-1 and TRBJ2-7, with 7 nucleotides matching TRBD2. Germline V gene sequence: CDR1 DFQATT, CDR2 SNEGSKA (reference sequence). The CDR3 loop spans 11 amino acids. The CDR3 DNA reads as TGCAGGGCGGGAGAGGCCTACGAGCAGTACTTC. Residues: CRAGEAYEQYF.

This clonotype has just a few counts. The chain employs TRBV5-1 and TRBJ2-2; tentatively, D is TRBD2 (5 bases). CDR3 length: 17 residues. V dropped 3 bases and J dropped 3 bases, with 18 bases sitting between them. The germline CDR1 and CDR2 sequences are SGHRS and YFSETQ. The CDR3 nucleotides read TGCGCCAGCAGCTCTCTCGCCTGGAAGGGAGACACCGGGGAGCTGTTTTTT. Its translation is CASSSLAWKGDTGELFF.

In its sample, this clonotype was seen a few times. This sequence may be a read error, since a much larger clone differs from it by one base. The chain uses TRBV6-1 and TRBJ2-3; TRBD2 agrees at 7 bases. V gave up 6 bases and J gave up 2 bases; unmatched junction bases: 5. The length of the CDR3 is 14 residues. Germline CDR1 is MNHNS and CDR2 is SASEGT. The CDR3 sequence: CASSPLAPTDTQYF. CDR3 in DNA: TGTGCCAGCAGCCCACTAGCGCCCACAGATACGCAGTATTTT.